This entry concerns a single T cell receptor (beta chain). This clone was seen at least ten times. It lacks a known antigen. No qualities accompany the bases; no much larger clone lies one base away. Related bone marrow donors provided peripheral blood samples on the day of marrow donation. Peripheral blood and bone marrow mononuclear cells were isolated by Ficoll-Hypaque density centrifugation and cryopreserved. TRB sequencing was run on genomic DNA with either the immunoSEQ assay at survey resolution or the hsTCRB kit. Under the source paper's analysis protocol: The immunoSEQ software handled initial read processing, and the LymphoSeq R package was used for repertoire analyses. Clonality was computed as 1 minus normalized Shannon entropy, and a Gini coefficient was also calculated for each TRB dataset. To infer phenotypes in unsorted samples, TRB sequences from sorted subsets of the recipient or donor were mapped onto unsorted samples from the same recipient. The table comes from immuneACCESS by way of TCRdb, which keeps in-frame sequences with V and J called. Part of the clones is missing from these tables; in studies checked, under half for an unresolved V gene and the rest for unknown reasons. That table furnishes V, J and clone size, whereas the DNA furnished D and trimming. The table for this sample lists just over 25,000 clones, none of them counted only once. The top ten hold nearly 1.5% of the sample.

The CDR3 contains 13 residues, cysteine and phenylalanine counted. The read is trimmed to its CDR3 DNA, 39 bases read in frame from base 1. V is reduced by 0 bases and J by 10 bases, leaving a spacing of 8 bases between them. The germline V gene specifies SGHDT as CDR1 and YYEEEE as CDR2. This specimen comes from a study of T cells after posttransplantation cyclophosphamide (dated by TCRdb to the mid-2010s). Concerning the study at large: Using TRB sequencing, the study followed how the T cell repertoire rebuilt after myeloablative bone marrow transplantation with posttransplantation cyclophosphamide given as GVHD prophylaxis. Antigen receptor sequencing covered samples from approximately 32 PTCy-treated patients and about 17 of their related bone marrow donors. Blood from every one of the roughly 30 PTCy patients who had 1-year posttransplant specimens underwent TRB sequencing. In 3 patients, TRB sequencing was also performed on up to about 3 more blood samples taken 2 to 5.2 years after transplant, and in a handful of patients, pretransplant blood was also TRB-sequenced. Because TRA and TRB clonality correlated tightly in 8 to 10 samples, the subsequent TCR analyses were limited to TRB only. Public TRB sequences were queried against a database of over 3,600 sequences associated with responses to pathogens, tumor antigens, self-antigens and alloantigens. The investigation overall reported the following: Across 45 patients, recipient CMV seropositivity and CMV reactivation were highly associated with TRB clonality; PTCy diversity was similar to CNI/methotrexate controls. At 1-2 months, donor-recipient similarity was low but rose over the first year, and the later blood repertoires were often dominated by donor CD8+ memory clones. The TRB repertoires of T cells infiltrating skin or the GI tract showed only limited overlap with the TRB repertoires found in blood.

This clonotype originated in a man aged 50 to 59 in good health, CMV-negative, and a related stem cell transplant donor. The sequence is built from TRBV5-6 and TRBJ1-6; TRBD1 is a weak D gene call, 6 bases matching. The sequenced sample consisted of PBMCs. The nucleotide sequence reads TGTGCCAGCAGCTTGGTCAGGGGCTCACCCCTCCACTTT. Its product reads: CASSLVRGSPLHF. Joined to the reference TRBV5-6 and TRBJ1-6 proteins, this CDR3 gives the full variable domain: DAGVTQSPTHLIKTRGQQVTLRCSPKSGHDTVSWYQQALGQGPQFIFQYYEEEERQRGNFPDRFSGHQFPNYSSELNVNALLLGDSALYLCASSLVRGSPLHFGNGTRLTVT.